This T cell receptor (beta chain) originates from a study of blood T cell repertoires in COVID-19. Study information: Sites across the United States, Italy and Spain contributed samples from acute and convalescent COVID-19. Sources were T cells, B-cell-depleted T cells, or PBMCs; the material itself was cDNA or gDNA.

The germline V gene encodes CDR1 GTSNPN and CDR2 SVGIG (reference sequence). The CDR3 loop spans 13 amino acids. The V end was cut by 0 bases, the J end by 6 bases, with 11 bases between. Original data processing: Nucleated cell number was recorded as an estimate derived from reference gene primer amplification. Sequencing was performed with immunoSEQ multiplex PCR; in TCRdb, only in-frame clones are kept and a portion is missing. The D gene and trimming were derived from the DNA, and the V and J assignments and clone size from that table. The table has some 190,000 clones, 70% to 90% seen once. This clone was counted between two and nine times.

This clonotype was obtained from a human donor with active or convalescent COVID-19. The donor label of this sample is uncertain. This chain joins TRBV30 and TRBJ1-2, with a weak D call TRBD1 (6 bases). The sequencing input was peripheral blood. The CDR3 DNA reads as TGTGCCTGGAGTGTAAGGGGGTACGATGGCTACACCTTC. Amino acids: CAWSVRGYDGYTF.